This T cell receptor (beta chain) stems from a study of OX40 agonist ivuxolimab in advanced cancers. On the study more broadly: Dose-escalation patients had hepatocellular carcinoma, melanoma, renal cell or head and neck cancer. Points from the study as a whole: Circulating CD4+ and CD8+ T cells showed clonal expansion by week 6 at 0.1 to 3.0 mg/kg.

A remark on this clone: What it binds is not known.

Only in-frame clones appear in the TCRdb table, and some are missing; sequencing was by immunoSEQ multiplex PCR. The table shows 30,000 to 40,000 clones, with roughly 89% occurring only once. V was pared by 2 bases and J by 6 bases, with 5 bases of the junction left unmatched. The CDR3 contains 14 residues. Germline values: CDR1 LNHDA, CDR2 SQIVND (reference sequence). The chain is built from TRBV19 and TRBJ2-7; TRBD2 matches 9 bases. The input for sequencing was CD4+ or CD8+ T cells sorted from blood, taken in a trial of the OX40 agonist ivuxolimab. This TCR came from an adult with an advanced solid tumor such as melanoma, head and neck, liver or kidney cancer. CDR3 amino acids: CASSIFGLASEQYF. CDR3 nucleotides: TGTGCCAGTAGTATATTCGGACTAGCGAGCGAGCAGTACTTC.